Listed below are T cell receptor beta chains from one sample, sequenced in a study of CD8 T cells in ankylosing spondylitis. One entry per CDR3 protein results from TCRdb running MiXCR on the 5' RACE reads. The sample carries approximately 45,000 distinct CDR3 sequences, over 3.5% recorded once. The sequenced sample consisted of blood, either unsorted or a sorted T cell fraction (not recorded which). The receptors were sampled from a female donor with ankylosing spondylitis or in good health (not recorded which). Both conserved end residues are part of each CDR3. The size of a clone is reported for some rows only, either as once, few or many, or as a class for expanded clones.

many,13,TRBJ1-1,TRBV9,CASSDWANTEAFF
medium-sized,14,TRBJ1-4,TRBV9,CASSVDEGGEKLFF
many,14,TRBJ2-1,TRBV5-1,CASPYRDSYNEQFF
medium-sized,17,TRBJ2-7,TRBV9,CASSVALITGEKNEQYF
many,16,TRBJ2-5,TRBV9,CASSVGRGYWQETQYF
many,13,TRBJ2-1,TRBV9,CASSVDRGGEQFF
.,15,TRBJ2-5,TRBV9,CASSVALRDQETQYF
many,15,TRBJ1-2,TRBV9,CASSTPGFSSDGYTF
.,15,TRBJ2-3,TRBV9,CASSSTGQARDTQYF
many,18,TRBJ2-6,TRBV9,CASSITGGRNSGANVLTF
many,15,TRBJ2-1,TRBV9,CASSVVAGGPHEQFF
many,16,TRBJ2-3,TRBV9,CASSVVTGELTDTQYF
many,13,TRBJ1-2,TRBV6-4,CASRSRGSYGYTF
many,17,TRBJ2-3,TRBV9,CASSPWTGRLIADTQYF
many,17,TRBJ2-1,TRBV9,CASSPRLAASSYNEQFF
.,13,TRBJ1-2,TRBV29-1,CRASGGTHYGYTF
many,16,TRBJ2-1,TRBV9,CASSRLGGGAQGEQFF
many,14,TRBJ1-1,TRBV9,CASSVTGATTEAFF
.,13,TRBJ1-5,TRBV11-3,CAGLTGPGQPQHF
many,15,TRBJ2-1,TRBV9,CASSVTGFRYNEQFF
many,17,TRBJ1-1,TRBV9,CASSVENRVGLNTEAFF
.,15,TRBJ2-1,TRBV9,CASSKTGTSYNEQFF
medium-sized,12,TRBJ1-1,TRBV9,CASSAMGTEAFF
many,13,TRBJ2-3,TRBV9,CASSVGGGDTQYF
many,13,TRBJ2-1,TRBV9,CASSVEPVGEQFF
many,13,TRBJ2-5,TRBV9,CASSVLAEETQYF
many,12,TRBJ1-2,TRBV9,CASSGSTYGYTF
many,15,TRBJ2-6,TRBV9,CASSADLRINNVLTF
many,15,TRBJ2-1,TRBV9,CASSPTSGGTYEQFF
few,19,TRBJ2-3,TRBV9,CASSVDTSGSTYPGDTQYF
many,15,TRBJ2-7,TRBV9,CASSAGLLSTYEQYF
many,15,TRBJ2-3,TRBV9,CASSVAPLLSDTQYF
many,14,TRBJ2-5,TRBV9,CASSPGRIQETQYF
few,14,TRBJ1-2,TRBV9,CASSVLQGDYGYTF
many,13,TRBJ2-7,TRBV9,CASSVATLNEQYF
many,15,TRBJ1-2,TRBV9,CASSETGGANYGYTF
many,17,TRBJ2-2,TRBV9,CASSVAAGWGNTGELFF